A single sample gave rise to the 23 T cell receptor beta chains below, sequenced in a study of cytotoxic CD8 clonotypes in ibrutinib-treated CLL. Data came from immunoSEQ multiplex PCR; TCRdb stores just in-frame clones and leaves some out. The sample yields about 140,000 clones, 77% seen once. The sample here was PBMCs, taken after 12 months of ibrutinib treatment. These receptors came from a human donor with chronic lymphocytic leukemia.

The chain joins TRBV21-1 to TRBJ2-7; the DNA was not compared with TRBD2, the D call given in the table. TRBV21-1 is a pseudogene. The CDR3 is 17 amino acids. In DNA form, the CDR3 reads TGTGCCAGCAGCAAAGCCCCAAGGGAAGGAGGCTCCTACGAGCAGTACTTC. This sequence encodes CASSKAPREGGSYEQYF.

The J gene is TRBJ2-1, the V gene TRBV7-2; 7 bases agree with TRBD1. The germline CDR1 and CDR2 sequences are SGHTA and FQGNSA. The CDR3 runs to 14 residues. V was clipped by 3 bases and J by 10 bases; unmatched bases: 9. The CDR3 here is CASSFRDRVIEQFF. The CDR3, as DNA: TGTGCCAGCAGCTTTCGAGACAGGGTTATAGAGCAGTTCTTC.

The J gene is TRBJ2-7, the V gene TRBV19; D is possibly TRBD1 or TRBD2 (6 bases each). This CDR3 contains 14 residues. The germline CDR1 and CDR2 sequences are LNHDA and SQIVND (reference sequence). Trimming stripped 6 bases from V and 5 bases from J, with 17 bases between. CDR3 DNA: TGTGCCAGTAGATCGTCTGGGGGGCGCCACGAGCAGTACTTC. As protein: CASRSSGGRHEQYF. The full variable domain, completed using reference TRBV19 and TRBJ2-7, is DGGITQSPKYLFRKEGQNVTLSCEQNLNHDAMYWYRQDPGQGLRLIYYSQIVNDFQKGDIAEGYSVSREKKESFPLTVTSAQKNPTAFYLCASRSSGGRHEQYFGPGTRLTVT.

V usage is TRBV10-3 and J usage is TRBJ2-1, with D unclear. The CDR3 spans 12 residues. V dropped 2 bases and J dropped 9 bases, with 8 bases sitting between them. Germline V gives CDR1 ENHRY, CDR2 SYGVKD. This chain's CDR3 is CAISESFLEQFF. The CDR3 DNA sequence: TGTGCCATCAGTGAGAGTTTTCTTGAGCAGTTCTTC.

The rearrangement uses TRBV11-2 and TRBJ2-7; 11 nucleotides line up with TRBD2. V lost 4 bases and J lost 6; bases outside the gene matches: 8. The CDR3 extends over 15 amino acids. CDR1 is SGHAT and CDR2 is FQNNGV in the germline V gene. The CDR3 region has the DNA TGTGCCAGCAGCTGGGTGGGACTAGCGGTAGGCGAGCAGTACTTC. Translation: CASSWVGLAVGEQYF.

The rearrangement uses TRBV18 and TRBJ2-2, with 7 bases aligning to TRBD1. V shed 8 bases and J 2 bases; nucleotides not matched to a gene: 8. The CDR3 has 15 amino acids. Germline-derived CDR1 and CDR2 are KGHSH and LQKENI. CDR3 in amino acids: CASTFDRANTGELFF. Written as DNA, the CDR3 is TGTGCCAGCACTTTTGACAGGGCAAACACCGGGGAGCTGTTTTTT.

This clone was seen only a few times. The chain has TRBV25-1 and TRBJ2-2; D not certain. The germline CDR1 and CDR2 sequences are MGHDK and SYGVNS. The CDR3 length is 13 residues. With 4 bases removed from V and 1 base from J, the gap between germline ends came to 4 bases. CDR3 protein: CASSAMNTGELFF. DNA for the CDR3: TGTGCCAGCAGTGCCATGAACACCGGGGAGCTGTTTTTT.

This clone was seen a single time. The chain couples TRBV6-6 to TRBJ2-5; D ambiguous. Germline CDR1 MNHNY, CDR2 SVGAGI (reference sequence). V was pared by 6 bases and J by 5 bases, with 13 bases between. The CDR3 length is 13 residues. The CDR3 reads CASSPPAAETQYF. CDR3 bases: TGTGCCAGCAGCCCCCCCGCGGCGGAGACCCAGTACTTC.

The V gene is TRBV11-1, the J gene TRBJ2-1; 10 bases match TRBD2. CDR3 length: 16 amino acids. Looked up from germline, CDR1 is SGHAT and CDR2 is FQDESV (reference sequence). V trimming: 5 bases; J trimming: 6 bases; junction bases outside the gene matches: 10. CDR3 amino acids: CASSLGLAGGGNEQFF. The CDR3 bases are TGTGCCAGCAGCCTCGGATTAGCGGGAGGAGGCAATGAGCAGTTCTTC.

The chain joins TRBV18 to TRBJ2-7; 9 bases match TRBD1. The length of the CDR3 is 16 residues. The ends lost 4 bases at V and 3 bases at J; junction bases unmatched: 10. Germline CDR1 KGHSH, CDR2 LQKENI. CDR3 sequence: CASSQSTGGLIYEQYF. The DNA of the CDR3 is TGTGCCAGCTCACAATCGACAGGGGGATTAATCTACGAGCAGTACTTC.

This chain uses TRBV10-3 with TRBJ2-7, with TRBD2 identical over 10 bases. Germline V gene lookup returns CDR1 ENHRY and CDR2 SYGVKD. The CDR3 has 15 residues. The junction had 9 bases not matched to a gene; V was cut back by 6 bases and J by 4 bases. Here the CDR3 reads CAIRGASGGGYEQYF. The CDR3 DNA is TGTGCCATCAGAGGGGCTAGCGGGGGAGGGTACGAGCAGTACTTC.

In DNA form, the CDR3 reads TGCGCCAGCAGTCCCGTGGCTAGCGCATACAATGAGCAGTTCTTC. It translates to CASSPVASAYNEQFF. The J gene is TRBJ2-1, the V gene TRBV10-2, with D maybe TRBD2 (6 bases). The CDR3 spans 15 residues. The germline V gene has CDR1 WSHSY and CDR2 SAAADI. Trimming took 5 bases from V and 4 from J, leaving 15 bases between them.

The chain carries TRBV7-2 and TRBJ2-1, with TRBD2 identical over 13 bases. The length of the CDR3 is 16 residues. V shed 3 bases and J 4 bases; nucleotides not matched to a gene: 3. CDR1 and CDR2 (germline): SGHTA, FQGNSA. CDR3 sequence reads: CASSLGLAGLYNEQFF. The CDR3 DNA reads TGTGCCAGCAGCTTGGGACTAGCGGGGCTTTACAATGAGCAGTTCTTC.

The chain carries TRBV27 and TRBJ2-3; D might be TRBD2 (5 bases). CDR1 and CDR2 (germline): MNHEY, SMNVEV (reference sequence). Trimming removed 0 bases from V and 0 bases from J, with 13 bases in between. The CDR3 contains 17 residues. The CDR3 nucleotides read TGTGCCAGCAGTTTATCGATGAGCGGAGCTAGCACAGATACGCAGTATTTT. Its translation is CASSLSMSGASTDTQYF.

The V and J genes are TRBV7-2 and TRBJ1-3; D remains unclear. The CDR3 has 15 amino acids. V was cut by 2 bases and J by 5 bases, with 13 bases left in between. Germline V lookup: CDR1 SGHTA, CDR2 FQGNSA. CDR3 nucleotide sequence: TGTGCCAGCAGCTTATTACTGGACCATAGAAACACCATATATTTT. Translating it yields CASSLLLDHRNTIYF.

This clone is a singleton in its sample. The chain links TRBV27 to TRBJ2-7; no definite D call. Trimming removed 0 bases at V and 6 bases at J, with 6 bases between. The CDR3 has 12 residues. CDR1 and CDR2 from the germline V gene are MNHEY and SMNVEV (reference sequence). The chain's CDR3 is CASSLSGTEQYF. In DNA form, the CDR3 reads TGTGCCAGCAGTTTATCTGGAACCGAGCAGTACTTC.

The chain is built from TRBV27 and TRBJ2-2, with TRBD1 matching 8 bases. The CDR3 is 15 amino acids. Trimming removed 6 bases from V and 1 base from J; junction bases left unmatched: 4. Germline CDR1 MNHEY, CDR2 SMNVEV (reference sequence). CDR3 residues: CASRTGTGNTGELFF. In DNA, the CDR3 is TGTGCCAGCAGAACCGGGACAGGGAACACCGGGGAGCTGTTTTTT.

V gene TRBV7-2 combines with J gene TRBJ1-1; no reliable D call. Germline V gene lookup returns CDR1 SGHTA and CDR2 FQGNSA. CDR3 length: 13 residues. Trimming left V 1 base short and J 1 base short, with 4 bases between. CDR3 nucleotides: TGTGCCAGCAGCTTAGTTGGGAACACTGAAGCTTTCTTT. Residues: CASSLVGNTEAFF. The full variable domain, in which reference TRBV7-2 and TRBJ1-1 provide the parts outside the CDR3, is GAGVSQSPSNKVTEKGKDVELRCDPISGHTALYWYRQSLGQGLEFLIYFQGNSAPDKSGLPSDRFSAERTGGSVSTLTIQRTQQEDSAVYLCASSLVGNTEAFFGQGTRLTVV.

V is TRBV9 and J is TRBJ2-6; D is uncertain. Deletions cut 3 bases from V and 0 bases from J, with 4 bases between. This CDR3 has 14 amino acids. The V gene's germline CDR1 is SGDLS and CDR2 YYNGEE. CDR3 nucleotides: TGTGCCAGCAGCGGAAGCTCTGGGGCCAACGTCCTGACTTTC. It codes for CASSGSSGANVLTF.

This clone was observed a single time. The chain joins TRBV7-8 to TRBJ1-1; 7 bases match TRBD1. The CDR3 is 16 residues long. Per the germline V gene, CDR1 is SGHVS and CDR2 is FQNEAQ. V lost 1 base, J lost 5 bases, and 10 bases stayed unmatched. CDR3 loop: CASSLVRGRGETEAFF. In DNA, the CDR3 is TGTGCCAGCAGCTTAGTAAGGGGGCGCGGGGAGACTGAAGCTTTCTTT. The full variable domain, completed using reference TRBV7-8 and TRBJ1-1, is GAGVSQSPRYKVAKRGQDVALRCDPISGHVSLFWYQQALGQGPEFLTYFQNEAQLDKSGLPSDRFFAERPEGSVSTLKIQRTQQEDSAVYLCASSLVRGRGETEAFFGQGTRLTVV.

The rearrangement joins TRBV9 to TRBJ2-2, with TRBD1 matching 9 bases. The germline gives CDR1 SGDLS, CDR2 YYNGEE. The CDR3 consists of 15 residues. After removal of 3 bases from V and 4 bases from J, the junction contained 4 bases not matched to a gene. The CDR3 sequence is CASSAGQGFTGELFF. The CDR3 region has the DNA TGTGCCAGCAGCGCGGGACAGGGTTTCACCGGGGAGCTGTTTTTT.

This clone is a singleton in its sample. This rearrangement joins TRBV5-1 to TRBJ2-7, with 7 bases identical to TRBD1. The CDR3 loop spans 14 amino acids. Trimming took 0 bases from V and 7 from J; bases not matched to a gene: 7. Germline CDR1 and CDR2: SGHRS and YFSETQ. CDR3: CASSLGQGVFEQYF. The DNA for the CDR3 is TGCGCCAGCAGCTTGGGGCAGGGGGTCTTTGAGCAGTACTTC. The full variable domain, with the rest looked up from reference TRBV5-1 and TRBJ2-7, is KAGVTQTPRYLIKTRGQQVTLSCSPISGHRSVSWYQQTPGQGLQFLFEYFSETQRNKGNFPGRFSGRQFSNSRSEMNVSTLELGDSALYLCASSLGQGVFEQYFGPGTRLTVT.

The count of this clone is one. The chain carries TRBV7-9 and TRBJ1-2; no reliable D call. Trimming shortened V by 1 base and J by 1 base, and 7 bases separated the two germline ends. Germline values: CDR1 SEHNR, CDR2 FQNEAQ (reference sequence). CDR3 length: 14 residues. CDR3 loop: CASSLVSDNYGYTF. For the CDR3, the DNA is TGTGCCAGCAGCTTAGTCAGTGATAACTATGGCTACACCTTC.